The 24 T cell receptor beta chains given below trace back to one sample, sequenced in a study of T cell responses to AZD1222 COVID-19 vaccine (dated by TCRdb to the early 2020s). In light of the paper, this sample's time point label describes: about 28 days (+/-7) after the second vaccine dose. The library was built by means of the immunoSEQ multiplex PCR assay. TCRdb obtained this table from immuneACCESS and retained in-frame rearrangements with V and J assigned. These tables miss some clones; where compared with another copy, unresolved V genes account for less than half of the shortfall, and the remainder is unexplained. In all, the sample holds about 94,000 clones, and 85% of those were seen once. The top ten hold roughly 5% of the sample. This specimen was peripheral blood, taken 28 days after the second AZD1222 dose. All receptors come from an adult who received the AZD1222 COVID-19 vaccine.

The chain joins TRBV19 to TRBJ1-2; 9 positions agree with TRBD1. Germline CDR1 and CDR2: LNHDA and SQIVND (reference sequence). The ends lost 5 bases at V and 4 bases at J; junction bases unmatched: 11. The CDR3 runs 16 residues. The DNA for the CDR3 is TGTGCCAGTAGTCTCGGACAGGGGACCATAGGCTATGGCTACACCTTC. It encodes CASSLGQGTIGYGYTF.

Only a few counts were recorded for this clone. The V call is TRBV7-9, the J call TRBJ1-1; D uncertain. This CDR3 contains 14 residues. CDR1 is SEHNR, CDR2 FQNEAQ, per germline (reference sequence). Trimming stripped 5 bases from V and 1 base from J, with 11 bases between. The CDR3 loop reads CASSIAPPNTEAFF. Here the CDR3 DNA reads TGTGCCAGCAGCATCGCCCCGCCGAACACTGAAGCTTTCTTT.

The gene calls are TRBV5-1 and TRBJ2-2; 14 positions agree with TRBD2. The CDR3 runs to 17 residues. The V segment lost 4 bases and the J segment 6 bases; nucleotides outside the gene matches: 8. Germline assignment: CDR1 SGHRS and CDR2 YFSETQ. CDR3 nucleotide sequence: TGCGCCAGCAGCGACGGGACTAGCGGGAGAAAGGCCGGGGAGCTGTTTTTT. This translates into CASSDGTSGRKAGELFF.

As regards this clone: A read error may account for a junction end that differs from germline. The V call is TRBV7-7, the J call TRBJ1-4; D remains ambiguous. The CDR3 is made up of 15 amino acids. Germline V lookup: CDR1 SSHAT, CDR2 FNYEAQ (reference sequence). The CDR3: CASSLGLATNEKLFF. The CDR3 bases are TGTGCTAGCAGCTTAGGGCTGGCAACTAATGAAAAACTGTTTTTT.

V and J are TRBV27 and TRBJ2-5, with a tentative D call TRBD1 (6 bases). V was shortened by 7 bases and J by 5 bases, with 11 bases between the two germline ends. This CDR3 has 12 amino acids. Looked up from germline, CDR1 is MNHEY and CDR2 is SMNVEV (reference sequence). This CDR3 reads CASKTGIETQYF. The CDR3 bases are TGTGCCAGCAAAACAGGGATTGAGACCCAGTACTTC.

This sequence joins TRBV7-3 and TRBJ2-3; TRBD1 is a possible D gene (6 bases). CDR1 and CDR2 from the germline V gene are SGHTA and FQGTGA. The V and J ends lost 5 bases and 6 bases respectively, with 9 bases between them. This CDR3 contains 12 residues. CDR3 amino acids: CASSQGFDTQYF. CDR3 in DNA: TGTGCCAGCAGCCAGGGGTTTGATACGCAGTATTTT.

The chain is built from TRBV7-2 and TRBJ2-1; 7 positions agree with TRBD2. V shed 3 bases and J 0 bases; nucleotides not matched to a gene: 2. Germline V CDR1 and CDR2: SGHTA, FQGNSA. This CDR3 is built from 15 residues. CDR3 sequence: CASSFSGPSYNEQFF. Here the CDR3 DNA reads TGTGCCAGCAGCTTTAGCGGGCCCTCCTACAATGAGCAGTTCTTC.

The rearrangement links TRBV7-2 to TRBJ2-2; 12 bases map to TRBD2. This CDR3 is built from 19 residues. Per the germline V gene, CDR1 is SGHTA and CDR2 is FQGNSA. Trimming removed 4 bases from V and 6 bases from J; junction bases left unmatched: 15. The CDR3 DNA reads TGTGCCAGCAGCTATGGACTAGCGGGGAAGGAGAATGGTCCCGGGGAGCTGTTTTTT. Translation gives CASSYGLAGKENGPGELFF.

The chain links TRBV9 to TRBJ1-2; TRBD1 agrees at 9 bases. Germline V lookup: CDR1 SGDLS, CDR2 YYNGEE. The V segment lost 0 bases and the J segment 8 bases; nucleotides outside the gene matches: 11. CDR3 length: 16 residues. CDR3 coding DNA: TGTGCCAGCAGCGTAGGAGCGGGACAGGGAATGGGGGGCTACACCTTC. Protein sequence: CASSVGAGQGMGGYTF.

The gene calls are TRBV19 and TRBJ2-5; D not resolved. V shed 5 bases and J shed 1 base, with 2 bases lying between them. Germline V gene data show CDR1 as LNHDA and CDR2 as SQIVND (reference sequence). CDR3 size: 11 residues. In nucleotides, the CDR3 is TGTGCCAGTAGTCTCCAAGAGACCCAGTACTTC. Translated: CASSLQETQYF.

This clone was picked up a small number of times. The chain combines TRBV5-1 with TRBJ1-2; tentatively, D is TRBD1 (6 bases). This CDR3 comprises 15 residues. Germline loops: CDR1 SGHRS, CDR2 YFSETQ. V dropped 2 bases and J dropped 6 bases, with 17 bases sitting between them. CDR3 protein: CASSLAQGVVDGYTF. In DNA form, the CDR3 reads TGCGCCAGCAGCTTAGCACAGGGAGTGGTGGATGGCTACACCTTC. The full variable domain, rest sourced from reference TRBV5-1 and TRBJ1-2, is KAGVTQTPRYLIKTRGQQVTLSCSPISGHRSVSWYQQTPGQGLQFLFEYFSETQRNKGNFPGRFSGRQFSNSRSEMNVSTLELGDSALYLCASSLAQGVVDGYTFGSGTRLTVV.

The chain's CDR3 is CASSLGLYEQYF. CDR3 sequence (DNA): TGCGCCAGCAGCCTGGGACTTTACGAGCAGTACTTC. This chain uses TRBV5-1 with TRBJ2-7; TRBD2 might be the D (6 bases). The CDR3 length is 12 residues. Germline V gene sequence: CDR1 SGHRS, CDR2 YFSETQ. Trimming stripped 4 bases from V and 4 bases from J, with 9 bases between.

The genes are TRBV5-1 and TRBJ2-1; 7 nucleotides align to TRBD2. From germline, CDR1 is SGHRS and CDR2 YFSETQ. The CDR3 covers 14 residues. V lost 1 base and J lost 9; bases outside the gene matches: 7. The CDR3 is CASSLFSGLGEQFF. For the CDR3, the DNA is TGCGCCAGCAGCTTGTTTAGCGGGCTCGGTGAGCAGTTCTTC.

A word on this clone: A read error is likely, as this CDR3 ends without the conserved phenylalanine or tryptophan. The DNA is left out, because the CDR3 cannot be placed on it with certainty; the CDR3 is given as TCRdb lists it. This chain connects TRBV15 to TRBJ1-1; TRBD1 is taken as the D call from the table, unchecked against the DNA. CDR1 is LNHNV and CDR2 is YYDKDF in the germline V gene (reference sequence). Both ends counted, the CDR3 spans 13 residues. This CDR3 reads CATSRDLVDREFC.

The genes are TRBV18 and TRBJ2-7; TRBD2 aligns across 10 bases. V trimming: 3 bases; J trimming: 3 bases; junction bases outside the gene matches: 2. The CDR3 has 14 amino acids. Germline assignment: CDR1 KGHSH and CDR2 LQKENI. The CDR3 DNA reads TGTGCCAGCTCACCTACTAGCGGGAACTACGAGCAGTACTTC. Encoded protein: CASSPTSGNYEQYF.

This clone was seen once. The chain links TRBV30 to TRBJ2-5, with D tentatively TRBD1 or TRBD2 (5 bases each). With 2 bases removed from V and 3 bases from J, the gap between germline ends came to 7 bases. The CDR3 runs to 12 residues. Germline assignment: CDR1 GTSNPN and CDR2 SVGIG (reference sequence). CDR3 nucleotides: TGTGCCTGGAGTTGGGGGAAAGAGACCCAGTACTTC. Translating it yields CAWSWGKETQYF.

The rearrangement links TRBV6-2 or TRBV6-3 to TRBJ2-1; perhaps TRBD1 as D (5 bases). The CDR3 contains 15 residues. V dropped 6 bases and J dropped 10 bases, with 22 bases sitting between them. Germline V CDR1 and CDR2: MNHEY, SVGEGT. CDR3 in DNA: TGTGCCAGCAGCCAGCTACCGTCACGGGCAGGGGAGCAGTTCTTC. The encoded protein is CASSQLPSRAGEQFF.

The J gene is TRBJ1-1, the V gene TRBV18; perhaps TRBD1 as D (6 bases). This CDR3 has 15 amino acids. The V end lost 6 bases, the J end lost 4 bases, and 18 bases lay between the germline ends. Germline V gene data show CDR1 as KGHSH and CDR2 as LQKENI. The CDR3 is CASSPREGGGTEAFF. The CDR3 DNA reads TGTGCCAGCTCCCCGAGGGAGGGGGGGGGCACTGAAGCTTTCTTT.

The V gene is TRBV18, the J gene TRBJ1-2, with TRBD1 matching 8 bases. With 8 bases clipped from V and 8 bases from J, the junction kept 10 bases outside the gene matches. Germline assignment: CDR1 KGHSH and CDR2 LQKENI. The CDR3 spans 13 residues. CDR3 sequence: CASARTGLDGYTF. DNA of the CDR3: TGTGCCAGCGCCCGGACAGGGTTGGACGGCTACACCTTC.

The chain combines TRBV7-9 with TRBJ2-5, with 11 bases matching TRBD2. Germline CDR1 reads SEHNR; CDR2 reads FQNEAQ (reference sequence). V was clipped by 2 bases and J by 4 bases; unmatched bases: 3. The CDR3 is 15 residues long. For the CDR3, the DNA is TGTGCCAGCAGCTTACTAGCGGGAGGTGGAGAGACCCAGTACTTC. This translates into CASSLLAGGGETQYF. The full variable domain, in which reference TRBV7-9 and TRBJ2-5 provide the parts outside the CDR3, is DTGVSQNPRHKITKRGQNVTFRCDPISEHNRLYWYRQTLGQGPEFLTYFQNEAQLEKSRLLSDRFSAERPKGSFSTLEIQRTEQGDSAMYLCASSLLAGGGETQYFGPGTRLLVL.

The rearrangement joins TRBV18 to TRBJ1-3; possibly TRBD1 for D (5 bases). Germline values: CDR1 KGHSH, CDR2 LQKENI. The CDR3 is made up of 15 amino acids. V lost 2 bases to trimming and J lost 4 bases, with 12 bases between them. Written as DNA, the CDR3 is TGTGCCAGCTCACCATCGGGGGGTGTCGGAAACACCATATATTTT. It is translated as CASSPSGGVGNTIYF. Together with reference TRBV18 and TRBJ1-3, the CDR3 gives the full variable domain: NAGVMQNPRHLVRRRGQEARLRCSPMKGHSHVYWYRQLPEEGLKFMVYLQKENIIDESGMPKERFSAEFPKEGPSILRIQQVVRGDSAAYFCASSPSGGVGNTIYFGEGSWLTVV.

This chain links TRBV19 with TRBJ2-1; TRBD1 agrees at 9 bases. Trimming cost V 5 bases and J 10 bases; bases outside gene matches: 12. Germline CDR1 and CDR2: LNHDA and SQIVND (reference sequence). The CDR3 has 15 amino acids. The DNA for the CDR3 is TGTGCCAGTAGTTCGACAGGGGGAATAATGAGGGAGCAGTTCTTC. Translating gives CASSSTGGIMREQFF.

The chain couples TRBV6-2 or TRBV6-3 to TRBJ2-7; D is uncertain. Trimming cost V 2 bases and J 5 bases, with 13 bases left between them. CDR1 and CDR2 from the germline V gene are MNHEY and SVGEGT. This CDR3 contains 14 residues. The CDR3 nucleotides read TGTGCCAGCAGTTACGGAATAGTCGTCAACGAGCAGTACTTC. Translating it yields CASSYGIVVNEQYF.

This clone has a handful of counts. The genes are TRBV6-2 or TRBV6-3 and TRBJ2-3; no firm D call. The CDR3 contains 14 residues. Per germline, CDR1 MNHEY and CDR2 SVGEGT. The V and J ends lost 2 bases and 0 bases respectively, with 6 bases between them. CDR3: CASSYLGSTDTQYF. Written as DNA, the CDR3 is TGTGCCAGCAGTTACCTCGGGAGCACAGATACGCAGTATTTT.